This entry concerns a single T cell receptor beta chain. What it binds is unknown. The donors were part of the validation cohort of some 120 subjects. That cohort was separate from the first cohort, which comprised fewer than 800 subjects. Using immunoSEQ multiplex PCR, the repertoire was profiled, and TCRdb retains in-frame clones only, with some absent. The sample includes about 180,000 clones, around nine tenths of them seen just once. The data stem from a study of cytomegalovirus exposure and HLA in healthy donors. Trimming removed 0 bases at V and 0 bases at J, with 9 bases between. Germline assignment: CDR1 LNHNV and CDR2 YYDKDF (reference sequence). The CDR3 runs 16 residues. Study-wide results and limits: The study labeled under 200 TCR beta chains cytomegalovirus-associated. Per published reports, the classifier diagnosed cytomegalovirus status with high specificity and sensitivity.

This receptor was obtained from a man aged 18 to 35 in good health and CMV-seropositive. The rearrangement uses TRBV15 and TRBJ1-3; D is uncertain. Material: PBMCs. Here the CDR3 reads CATSRDTRASGNTIYF. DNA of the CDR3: TGTGCCACCAGCAGAGATACGAGGGCCTCTGGAAACACCATATATTTT.